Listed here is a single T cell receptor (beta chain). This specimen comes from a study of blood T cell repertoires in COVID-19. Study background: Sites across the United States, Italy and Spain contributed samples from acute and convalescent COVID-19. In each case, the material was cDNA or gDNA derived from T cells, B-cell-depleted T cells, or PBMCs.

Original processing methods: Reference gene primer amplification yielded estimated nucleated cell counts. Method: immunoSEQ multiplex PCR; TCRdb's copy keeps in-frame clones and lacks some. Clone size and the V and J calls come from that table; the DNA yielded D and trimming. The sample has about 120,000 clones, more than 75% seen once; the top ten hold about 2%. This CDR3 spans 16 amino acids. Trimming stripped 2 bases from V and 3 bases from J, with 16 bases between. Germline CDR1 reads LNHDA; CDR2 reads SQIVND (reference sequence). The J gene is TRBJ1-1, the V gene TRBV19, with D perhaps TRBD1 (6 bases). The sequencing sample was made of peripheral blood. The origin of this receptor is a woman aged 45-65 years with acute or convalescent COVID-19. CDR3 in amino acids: CASSISGGLVDTEAFF. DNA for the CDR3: TGTGCCAGTAGTATATCGGGGGGGCTCGTGGACACTGAAGCTTTCTTT.